Listed below are T cell receptor beta chains from one sample, sequenced in a study of cytomegalovirus exposure and HLA in healthy donors. Measured with immunoSEQ multiplex PCR; TCRdb has only the in-frame clones, and not every one. The table lists 55,000 to 70,000 clones, roughly 66% of them singletons, with approximately 2.9% in the top ten. Sequenced material: PBMCs. Receptor source: a woman between 50 and 59 years old in good health and CMV-seronegative. The CDR3 runs from the conserved cysteine through the conserved F or W. A D gene is named only where the DNA matches it firmly. Some rows have no size entry. The others give once, few or many, or a class for an expanded clone.

TRBV6-5	-	TRBJ1-6	13	-	CASSRQYNSPLHF	TGTGCCAGCAGTCGACAATATAATTCACCCCTCCACTTT
TRBV2	-	TRBJ2-7	14	-	CASSAPHSSYEQYF	TGTGCCAGCAGTGCTCCACACAGCTCCTACGAGCAGTACTTC
TRBV2	-	TRBJ2-1	15	-	CASSESGSSYNEQFF	TGTGCCAGCAGTGAATCGGGGAGCTCCTACAATGAGCAGTTCTTC
TRBV28	-	TRBJ2-5	14	-	CASSSTPLRETQYF	TGTGCCAGCAGTTCAACGCCACTTCGGGAGACCCAGTACTTC
TRBV30	-	TRBJ2-1	14	TRBD2	CAWGGGGLANEQFF	TGTGCCTGGGGTGGTGGGGGACTAGCGAATGAGCAGTTCTTC
TRBV19	-	TRBJ1-5	16	TRBD1	CASSIGQGVSNQPQHF	TGTGCCAGTAGTATAGGACAGGGGGTGAGCAATCAGCCCCAGCATTTT
TRBV11-2	-	TRBJ2-7	18	TRBD2	CASSPISRGRGRSYEQYF	TGTGCCAGCAGCCCAATTTCCCGCGGGAGGGGAAGGTCCTACGAGCAGTACTTC
TRBV9	-	TRBJ2-5	16	-	CASSPGRGLMFETQYF	TGTGCCAGCAGCCCTGGGCGGGGGCTTATGTTTGAGACCCAGTACTTC
TRBV29-1	-	TRBJ2-7	11	TRBD1	CSVSTGDEQYF	TGCAGCGTTTCGACAGGGGACGAGCAGTACTTC
TRBV6-1	-	TRBJ1-1	16	-	CASSGLGTGLNTEAFF	TGTGCCAGCAGTGGCCTAGGCACAGGGCTGAACACTGAAGCTTTCTTT
TRBV9	-	TRBJ1-4	13	-	CASSTTTHGELFF	TGTGCCAGCAGCACCACGACCCACGGAGAACTGTTTTTT
TRBV29-1	-	TRBJ2-1	14	TRBD2	CSTTRLASHNEQFF	TGCAGCACAACAAGACTAGCGAGCCACAATGAGCAGTTCTTC
TRBV28	-	TRBJ1-3	16	-	CASSLWGGSSGNTIYF	TGTGCCAGCAGTTTATGGGGGGGATCATCTGGAAACACCATATATTTT
TRBV19	-	TRBJ1-2	15	-	CASSIADRPKGSYTF	TGTGCCAGTAGTATCGCTGACAGGCCCAAGGGGAGCTACACCTTC
TRBV27	-	TRBJ1-4	13	-	CASSAVGSGSLFF	TGTGCCAGCAGTGCGGTAGGGTCAGGGTCACTGTTTTTT
TRBV29-1	-	TRBJ1-2	13	-	CSANRGGVGGYTF	TGCAGCGCTAATAGGGGGGGGGTAGGAGGCTACACCTTC
TRBV2	-	TRBJ1-5	13	TRBD1	CASDGTGNQPQHF	TGTGCCAGCGATGGGACAGGGAATCAGCCCCAGCATTTT
TRBV9	-	TRBJ2-2	13	TRBD1	CASGTGTAGELFF	TGTGCCAGCGGGACAGGGACGGCCGGGGAGCTGTTTTTT
TRBV4-3	-	TRBJ1-2	12	-	CASSQDRVGYTF	TGCGCCAGCAGCCAAGATCGGGTCGGCTACACCTTC
TRBV18	-	TRBJ1-3	15	TRBD1	CASSPSGQGGNTIYF	TGTGCCAGCTCACCAAGCGGACAGGGGGGAAACACCATATATTTT
TRBV11-2	few	TRBJ2-7	17	TRBD1	CASSAINRGRSSYEQYF	TGTGCCAGCAGCGCGATCAACAGGGGTAGGAGCTCCTACGAGCAGTACTTC
TRBV7-9	-	TRBJ1-1	14	-	CATSLRNPNTEAFF	TGTGCCACCTCATTGAGGAACCCGAACACTGAAGCTTTCTTT
TRBV18	-	TRBJ2-1	14	-	CASSHGSGYNEQFF	TGTGCCAGCTCACACGGGAGCGGGTACAATGAGCAGTTCTTC
TRBV28	few	TRBJ2-7	14	TRBD2	CASSFRGVGYEQYF	TGTGCCAGCAGTTTTCGGGGGGTTGGCTACGAGCAGTACTTC
TRBV5-4	-	TRBJ1-3	15	-	CASSLGGLSGNTIYF	TGTGCCAGCAGCTTGGGCGGGCTCTCTGGAAACACCATATATTTT
TRBV25-1	-	TRBJ2-3	16	TRBD1	CASSDPRRTGTDTQYF	TGTGCCAGCAGTGATCCGAGAAGGACAGGAACAGATACGCAGTATTTT